The 8 T cell receptor beta chains reported below all come from one sample, sequenced in a study of cytomegalovirus exposure and HLA in healthy donors (dated by TCRdb to 2016 to 2017). Receptor amplification or capture employed the immunoSEQ multiplex PCR assay. The clones in this table, taken by TCRdb from immuneACCESS, are in-frame only. Not every clone is retained; where verified, under half of the shortfall comes from an unresolved V gene, and the cause of the rest is unknown. Across this sample there are around 180,000 clones, with around four fifths seen only once. Clones ranked in the top ten supply around 6.7% of the sample. Sequencing input: PBMCs. These receptors all stem from a young man in good health and CMV-seropositive.

The V gene is TRBV5-1, the J gene TRBJ2-1; maybe TRBD2 (5 bases). This CDR3 is 15 amino acids long. Germline V gives CDR1 SGHRS, CDR2 YFSETQ. Trimming took off 2 bases at V and 10 bases at J, with 19 bases between the two ends. CDR3 protein: CASSFALIGVGEQFF. The CDR3 coding sequence is TGCGCCAGCAGCTTCGCACTAATCGGGGTGGGCGAGCAGTTCTTC. Full variable domain (remainder filled in from reference TRBV5-1 and TRBJ2-1): KAGVTQTPRYLIKTRGQQVTLSCSPISGHRSVSWYQQTPGQGLQFLFEYFSETQRNKGNFPGRFSGRQFSNSRSEMNVSTLELGDSALYLCASSFALIGVGEQFFGPGTRLTVL.

The gene calls are TRBV30 and TRBJ2-3, with D perhaps matching TRBD2 (6 bases). The CDR3 is made up of 13 amino acids. Trimming removed 4 bases at V and 6 bases at J, with 14 bases between. Germline loops: CDR1 GTSNPN, CDR2 SVGIG (reference sequence). The CDR3 sequence is CAWKVGGTDTQYF. The CDR3 nucleotides are TGTGCCTGGAAGGTCGGAGGGACTGATACGCAGTATTTT.

CDR3 amino acids: CASTAIDRRFGGNTIYF. CDR3 DNA sequence: TGTGCCAGCACTGCGATAGACAGACGATTTGGGGGAAACACCATATATTTT. V usage is TRBV2 and J usage is TRBJ1-3; maybe TRBD1 (5 bases). Looked up from germline, CDR1 is SNHLY and CDR2 is FYNNEI. This CDR3 is 17 amino acids long. Trimming removed 7 bases at V and 4 bases at J, with 23 bases between.

The CDR3 coding sequence is TGCGCCAGCAGCTACGGACAGGCCGCGGGCACTGAAGCTTTCTTT. Amino acid sequence: CASSYGQAAGTEAFF. The rearrangement uses TRBV5-1 and TRBJ1-1; TRBD1 matches at 7 bases. Per the germline V gene, CDR1 is SGHRS and CDR2 is YFSETQ. Germline trimming cut 3 bases from V and 4 bases from J; bases unmatched to any gene: 9. The CDR3 totals 15 residues.

The chain combines TRBV2 with TRBJ2-3; D perhaps matches TRBD1 (6 bases). Germline assignment: CDR1 SNHLY and CDR2 FYNNEI. The CDR3 is made up of 14 amino acids. The ends were cut back, 7 bases at V and 2 bases at J, with 13 bases in the middle. Here the CDR3 reads CASNRDRSTDTQYF. The CDR3 nucleotides read TGTGCCAGCAATCGCGACAGGTCCACAGATACGCAGTATTTT.

The chain couples TRBV7-3 to TRBJ2-2, with D possibly being TRBD2 (5 bases). Germline V lookup: CDR1 SGHTA, CDR2 FQGTGA. The CDR3 runs to 16 residues. With 1 base removed from V and 3 bases from J, the gap between germline ends came to 12 bases. CDR3 amino acids: CASSLIAVRDTGELFF. The CDR3, as DNA: TGTGCCAGCAGCTTAATTGCGGTGCGGGACACCGGGGAGCTGTTTTTT.

The chain is built from TRBV2 and TRBJ2-4; D may be TRBD2 (6 bases). V shed 4 bases and J shed 6 bases, with 10 bases lying between them. Germline V gene lookup returns CDR1 SNHLY and CDR2 FYNNEI. The CDR3 totals 13 residues. As DNA, the CDR3 is TGTGCCAGCAGTGTCGACGGGGGAAACATTCAGTACTTC. Translated: CASSVDGGNIQYF. Full variable domain (remainder filled in from reference TRBV2 and TRBJ2-4): EPEVTQTPSHQVTQMGQEVILRCVPISNHLYFYWYRQILGQKVEFLVSFYNNEISEKSEIFDDQFSVERPDGSNFTLKIRSTKLEDSAMYFCASSVDGGNIQYFGAGTRLSVL.

In this sample, this clone turned up once. The genes are TRBV30 and TRBJ2-3, with 8 bases aligning to TRBD2. The CDR3 is 16 residues long. The germline gives CDR1 GTSNPN, CDR2 SVGIG (reference sequence). V gave up 2 bases and J gave up 6 bases; unmatched junction bases: 13. CDR3 sequence reads: CAWSIPGLGTADTQYF. CDR3 coding DNA: TGTGCCTGGAGTATACCGGGACTAGGCACTGCGGATACGCAGTATTTT. The whole variable domain, remainder taken from reference TRBV30 and TRBJ2-3, is SQTIHQWPATLVQPVGSPLSLECTVEGTSNPNLYWYRQAAGRGLQLLFYSVGIGQISSEVPQNLSASRPQDRQFILSSKKLLLSDSGFYLCAWSIPGLGTADTQYFGPGTRLTVL.